The 10 T cell receptor beta chains below were found in one sample sequenced in a study of blood T cell repertoires in COVID-19. Libraries were prepared by immunoSEQ multiplex PCR; TCRdb keeps only in-frame clonotypes and omits some of them. There are some 73,000 clones in the sample; roughly 85% occur only once, and roughly 35% lies in the top ten. Specimen: peripheral blood. The receptors shown here come from a woman of 80 years or more with active or convalescent COVID-19.

J is TRBJ2-1 and V is TRBV6-5; TRBD1 matches at 11 bases. The germline CDR1 and CDR2 sequences are MNHEY and SVGAGI. This CDR3 has 15 amino acids. V was pared by 4 bases and J by 5 bases, with 4 bases of the junction left unmatched. The CDR3 loop is CASSSGQGVHNEQFF. CDR3 sequence (DNA): TGTGCCAGCAGTTCGGGACAGGGGGTCCACAATGAGCAGTTCTTC.

The chain joins TRBV28 to TRBJ1-5, with D tentatively TRBD1 (5 bases). The ends were cut back, 6 bases at V and 5 bases at J, with 14 bases in the middle. The CDR3 has 14 amino acids. Germline CDR1 is MDHEN and CDR2 is SYDVKM. The CDR3 region is CASRRVDTYQPQHF. In nucleotides, the CDR3 is TGTGCCAGCAGAAGGGTGGACACTTATCAGCCCCAGCATTTT. The full variable domain, with the rest looked up from reference TRBV28 and TRBJ1-5, is DVKVTQSSRYLVKRTGEKVFLECVQDMDHENMFWYRQDPGLGLRLIYFSYDVKMKEKGDIPEGYSVSREKKERFSLILESASTNQTSMYLCASRRVDTYQPQHFGDGTRLSIL.

There are a few counts of this clone. This chain joins TRBV7-9 and TRBJ2-1, with 8 bases lining up with TRBD1. This CDR3 spans 13 amino acids. The junction had 3 bases not matched to a gene; V was cut back by 5 bases and J by 6 bases. Germline V gives CDR1 SEHNR, CDR2 FQNEAQ (reference sequence). Here the CDR3 reads CASSHRGANEQFF. The CDR3 DNA sequence: TGTGCCAGCAGCCACAGGGGGGCCAATGAGCAGTTCTTC.

This chain connects TRBV7-2 to TRBJ2-1; maybe TRBD2 (6 bases). The CDR3 loop spans 14 amino acids. The germline V gene has CDR1 SGHTA and CDR2 FQGNSA. V lost 3 bases, J lost 5 bases, and 11 bases lay in between. The CDR3 nucleotides read TGTGCCAGCAGCTTGACCGGGGGAGACAATGAGCAGTTCTTC. As protein: CASSLTGGDNEQFF. The entire variable domain, with the rest obtained from reference TRBV7-2 and TRBJ2-1, is as follows: GAGVSQSPSNKVTEKGKDVELRCDPISGHTALYWYRQSLGQGLEFLIYFQGNSAPDKSGLPSDRFSAERTGGSVSTLTIQRTQQEDSAVYLCASSLTGGDNEQFFGPGTRLTVL.

This clone has a single count. An end of the junction does not agree with germline; a read error may underlie this. The gene calls are TRBV30 and TRBJ1-4, with D perhaps TRBD1 (5 bases). This CDR3 has 11 residues. Germline loops: CDR1 GTSNPN, CDR2 SVGIG (reference sequence). For the CDR3, the DNA is TGTGCCTGGATCGGACAAGACAGTTTGGTTTTT. It is translated as CAWIGQDSLVF.

The chain carries TRBV10-1 and TRBJ1-1; 8 bases are a match to TRBD1. CDR1 WNHNN and CDR2 SYGVQD come from the germline V gene (reference sequence). Trimming removed 8 bases from V and 3 bases from J; junction bases left unmatched: 5. CDR3 length equals 13 residues. The CDR3 DNA sequence: TGCGCCAGCCGACAGGGGAGGGACACTGAAGCTTTCTTT. This codes for CASRQGRDTEAFF.

The chain uses TRBV4-2 and TRBJ1-1; 11 bases fit TRBD1. The CDR3 loop spans 16 amino acids. CDR1 is LGHNA, CDR2 YNFKEQ, per germline. J lost 0 bases, V lost 5 bases, and 5 bases had no gene match. The CDR3 spells CASSSGTGGMNTEAFF. The CDR3 nucleotides are TGTGCCAGCAGCAGTGGGACAGGGGGTATGAACACTGAAGCTTTCTTT.

This clone was seen a handful of times. This chain joins TRBV11-2 and TRBJ1-1; 12 positions agree with TRBD1. Germline V lookup: CDR1 SGHAT, CDR2 FQNNGV. V lost 5 bases and J lost 3; bases outside the gene matches: 10. The CDR3 is 17 residues long. CDR3 residues: CASSLGGQGAVDTEAFF. DNA for the CDR3: TGTGCCAGCAGCCTAGGGGGACAGGGGGCGGTGGACACTGAAGCTTTCTTT.

The chain is built from TRBV12-3 or TRBV12-4 and TRBJ2-7; TRBD1 matches 7 bases. The CDR3 totals 13 residues. J gave up 2 bases and V 4 bases, and 2 bases lay outside the gene matches. The CDR3 sequence: CASSSGQTYEQYF. The CDR3 DNA sequence: TGTGCCAGCAGTTCGGGACAGACCTACGAGCAGTACTTC.

This chain uses TRBV7-9 with TRBJ1-6; tentative D call: TRBD1 (6 bases). The CDR3 contains 14 residues. V was shortened by 9 bases and J by 11 bases, with 20 bases between the two germline ends. CDR1 is SEHNR, CDR2 FQNEAQ, per germline (reference sequence). CDR3: CASSTSGVDPPLHF. In nucleotides, the CDR3 is TGTGCCAGTTCGACCTCAGGGGTTGACCCACCCCTCCACTTT.